A selection of T cell receptor beta chains follows, all from one sample in a study of T-cell memory formation after mild COVID-19. TCRdb reprocessed the 5' RACE reads via MiXCR and lists one record per CDR3 protein. The profile covers about 470,000 distinct CDR3 sequences, with roughly 23% appearing a single time and roughly an eighth taken by the ten largest. The specimen was PBMCs or a T cell subset sorted from them (not recorded which). These receptors were taken from an adult woman who had mild COVID-19 (a few samples of this study predate the infection). Cell type and time point are not known. Each CDR3 is given with its conserved first and last residue. The order of the fields is V gene, clone size, CDR3 protein. Only some rows state a clone size, as once, few, many or a class for expanded clones.

TRBV5-1 | . | CASSGGQGFPSEQYF
TRBV29-1 | few | CSATSPGQGRGTQYF
TRBV6-6 | . | CASRSRAGGDNEQFF
TRBV10-2 | few | CASGEGSSYNEQFF
TRBV5-6 | few | CASSRLDNEQFF
TRBV10-1 | . | CASTRRYHSGSTDTQYF
TRBV7-8 | few | CASRGRLGSDQGLRTEAFF
TRBV5-1 | . | CASSYSAGPSSEQYF
TRBV15 | few | CATSRPSGRETGELFF
TRBV20-1 | . | CSASLGSNYGYTF
TRBV29-1 | . | CSVATGTEAFF
TRBV20-1 | . | CSARKKTSTDTQYF
TRBV5-1 | few | CASSSSSGPPYYEQYF
TRBV12-3/TRBV12-4 | few | CASSPLGLAANEQFF
TRBV7-7 | few | CASSLGTSGSAKNIQYF
TRBV7-2 | few | CASSQTVGGYTF
TRBV5-4 | . | CASARDRVVMGPEAFF
TRBV5-1 | many | CASSLGQGPSYEQYF
TRBV7-9 | . | CASSLATGAGTGELFF
TRBV6-6 | . | CASSPPVVNSPLHF
TRBV7-2 | few | CASSLNPRTIAGNTDTQYF
TRBV5-1 | few | CASRPGTSGRLYEQYF
TRBV5-1 | . | CASSSRTGTGEQYF
TRBV7-3 | . | CASSLTDRAYQYF
TRBV5-1 | few | CASRTTGGSTDTQYF
TRBV4-1 | . | CASSPLGRQLTMNTEAFF
TRBV10-3 | few | CAISGPLNTEAFF
TRBV5-6 | . | CASTRDEDRGYTEAFF
TRBV20-1 | . | CSADRDPGRSPLHF
TRBV6-2/TRBV6-3 | . | CASSYSKIGGKGPTDTQYF
TRBV30 | few | CAWSSSEVFQETQYF
TRBV7-6 | . | CATRAGTGEQYF
TRBV12-3/TRBV12-4 | . | CASSLSDGNSPLHF
TRBV7-9 | many | CASSLSRTDTQYF
TRBV20-1 | few | CSATSPRGNQPQHF